This TCR beta chain was sequenced in a study of T cell responses to AZD1222 COVID-19 vaccine. Study background: Whether given at about 4 or about 12 weeks, second doses were pooled.

Findings and caveats of the study: Among vaccine-associated CD4 TCRs, coverage spanned spike, with dominance at 160-218 and 743-854. Repertoires were sampled only after the peak T cell response. Two AZD1222 administrations were followed by greater Spike-specific TCR breadth and depth.

Per germline, CDR1 KGHSH and CDR2 LQKENI. The CDR3 runs to 13 residues. Trimming removed 2 bases at V and 8 bases at J, with 12 bases between. This clone was found a few times. Its specificity is unknown. Clones were read by immunoSEQ multiplex PCR, and TCRdb kept only the in-frame ones, dropping some. The data hold 120,000 or so clones, with around 90% observed a single time. This chain uses TRBV18 with TRBJ1-2; weak D call: TRBD1 (6 bases). This clonotype originated in an adult in good health. Source: peripheral blood, taken on day 0 of AZD1222 vaccination. The CDR3 region is CASSPEGGKGYTF. CDR3 coding DNA: TGTGCCAGCTCACCAGAAGGGGGAAAAGGCTACACCTTC. The full variable domain, rest sourced from reference TRBV18 and TRBJ1-2, is NAGVMQNPRHLVRRRGQEARLRCSPMKGHSHVYWYRQLPEEGLKFMVYLQKENIIDESGMPKERFSAEFPKEGPSILRIQQVVRGDSAAYFCASSPEGGKGYTFGSGTRLTVV.